The clone carrying this T cell receptor (beta chain) came up a few times. Its antigen is still unknown. Specified treatment: roughly 20 received Ad26.COV2.S at low or high dose, single or two shots; roughly five received placebo; per-sample allocation not given. The samples date from day 63 after the first vaccine or placebo injection. Here immunoSEQ multiplex PCR was the method, and the copy in TCRdb shows in-frame clones only, minus some. The sample comprises about 380,000 clones, around 82% of which are singletons, and almost 7.5% rests with the top ten. J was trimmed by 1 base and V by 3 bases; bases with no gene match: 4. CDR3 length: 15 residues. The germline CDR1 and CDR2 sequences are SGHRS and YFSETQ. This record belongs to a study of Ad26.COV2.S vaccination and SARS-CoV-2 variants. Study-level findings and limits: Vaccine recipients had higher spike-specific TCR breadth than placebo recipients.

The starting material was peripheral blood, obtained in a trial of Ad26.COV2.S vaccine versus placebo. The clonotype originates from a person between 18 and 65 years old who received the Ad26.COV2.S COVID-19 vaccine or a placebo. The V gene is TRBV5-1, the J gene TRBJ1-1; 9 bases are a match to TRBD1. CDR3 region: CASSWGDRENTEAFF. CDR3 nucleotides: TGCGCCAGCAGCTGGGGGGACAGGGAGAACACTGAAGCTTTCTTT.